This T cell receptor (beta chain) was observed in a study of T-cell memory formation after mild COVID-19. Germline CDR1 reads MGHRA; CDR2 reads YSYEKL. V dropped 1 base and J dropped 4 bases, with 7 bases sitting between them. CDR3 length: 13 amino acids. TCRdb analysed the 5' RACE reads with MiXCR anew, one entry per CDR3 protein. In the table there are 190,000 or so distinct CDR3 sequences, about 21% of which are singletons. Specimen: PBMCs or a T cell subset sorted from them (not recorded which). The rearrangement uses TRBV4-1 and TRBJ1-1; D unresolved. This TCR was recovered from an adult woman who had mild COVID-19 (a few samples of this study predate the infection). Cell type and time point are not known. The CDR3 loop is CASSQGVLTEAFF. DNA for the CDR3: TGCGCCAGCAGCCAAGGAGTACTCACTGAAGCTTTCTTT.